The present entry profiles one TCR beta chain with its context. The target antigen is unknown. With 5 bases removed from V and 0 bases from J, the gap between germline ends came to 17 bases. Germline V gene sequence: CDR1 GTSNPN, CDR2 SVGIG (reference sequence). The CDR3 extends over 16 amino acids. Single viable CD3+CD4+CD8-CD45RO+ cells were sorted as the memory CD4+ T cells. Serum IgG to CMV pp150, pp28, p38 and p52 defined serostatus. This specimen belongs to a study of memory CD4+ T cells and cytomegalovirus serostatus. General study results and limits: Of 150 to 200 reported CMV TCRbeta sequences, 67 were found in memory CD4+ repertoires. The CMV-associated TCR signature appears largely within the CD4+ memory repertoire.

Authors' analysis steps: After removing out-of-frame reads, under 2.5 million distinct TCRbeta sequences remained. Here immunoSEQ multiplex PCR was the method, and the copy in TCRdb shows in-frame clones only, minus some. D and trimming come from the DNA, and the V and J calls and clone size come from that table. The table includes approximately 50,000 clones, about three quarters detected once. The V and J genes are TRBV30 and TRBJ1-3; tentative D call: TRBD1 (6 bases). Sequenced material: memory CD4+ T cells from blood. The sequence was obtained from an adult in good health and CMV-seropositive. CDR3 bases: TGTGCCTGGCGCCGGGACACTTGGATCTCTGGAAACACCATATATTTT. Translating gives CAWRRDTWISGNTIYF.